The rows below give T cell receptor beta chains drawn from one sample of a study of cytomegalovirus exposure and HLA in healthy donors. Sequencing used immunoSEQ multiplex PCR; TCRdb keeps in-frame clones, though not all of them. The table includes under 200,000 clones, 60% to 85% detected once. The material sequenced was PBMCs. The receptor set was obtained from a middle-aged man in good health and CMV-seronegative. Both conserved end residues are part of each CDR3. D genes are given only for firm matches. Size is stated for part of the rows, as once, few or many counts, or as a class when the clone is expanded.

cdr3_aa: CASSYRQGGATEAFF; cdr3_nt: TGTGCCAGCAGTTACCGGCAGGGAGGGGCCACTGAAGCTTTCTTT; clone_size: -; j_call: TRBJ1-1; v_call: TRBV6-6; d_call: -
cdr3_aa: CASSPLALNQPQHF; cdr3_nt: TGTGCCAGCTCACCACTGGCCCTCAATCAGCCCCAGCATTTT; clone_size: -; j_call: TRBJ1-5; v_call: TRBV18; d_call: -
cdr3_aa: CASSLGRGFSEAFF; cdr3_nt: TGTGCCAGCAGCTTAGGCCGGGGTTTTTCTGAAGCTTTCTTT; clone_size: -; j_call: TRBJ1-1; v_call: TRBV7-2; d_call: -
cdr3_aa: CASSRGSGGLSEAFF; cdr3_nt: TGCGCCAGCAGCCGCGGTTCAGGGGGCTTATCGGAAGCTTTCTTT; clone_size: -; j_call: TRBJ1-1; v_call: TRBV5-1; d_call: TRBD1
cdr3_aa: CASSLAGSAYEQYF; cdr3_nt: TGCGCCAGCAGCTTGGCGGGAAGCGCCTACGAGCAGTACTTC; clone_size: -; j_call: TRBJ2-7; v_call: TRBV5-1; d_call: -
cdr3_aa: CASSMRESFFDNEQFF; cdr3_nt: TGTGCCAGCAGTATGAGGGAATCGTTTTTTGACAATGAGCAGTTCTTC; clone_size: -; j_call: TRBJ2-1; v_call: TRBV5-8; d_call: -
cdr3_aa: CASSQETGSSYEQYF; cdr3_nt: TGCGCCAGCAGCCAAGAGACGGGGAGCTCCTACGAGCAGTACTTC; clone_size: -; j_call: TRBJ2-7; v_call: TRBV4-3; d_call: -
cdr3_aa: CASSADGSTYEQYF; cdr3_nt: TGTGCCAGCAGCGCCGACGGGAGCACCTACGAGCAGTACTTC; clone_size: -; j_call: TRBJ2-7; v_call: TRBV9; d_call: -
cdr3_aa: CASSFLRGPGEQYF; cdr3_nt: TGTGCCAGCAGTTTCCTCAGGGGGCCGGGCGAGCAGTACTTC; clone_size: -; j_call: TRBJ2-7; v_call: TRBV27; d_call: TRBD1
cdr3_aa: CASSRFTGGESNQPQHF; cdr3_nt: TGTGCCAGCAGTCGTTTCACAGGGGGAGAAAGCAATCAGCCCCAGCATTTT; clone_size: -; j_call: TRBJ1-5; v_call: TRBV27; d_call: TRBD1
cdr3_aa: CASSPGDRVLRGSGNTIYF; cdr3_nt: TGCGCCAGCAGCCCCGGGGACAGGGTCCTCCGGGGCTCTGGAAACACCATATATTTT; clone_size: -; j_call: TRBJ1-3; v_call: TRBV5-1; d_call: TRBD1
cdr3_aa: CASSQEVAAGANVLTF; cdr3_nt: TGCGCCAGCAGCCAAGAGGTAGCGGCTGGGGCCAACGTCCTGACTTTC; clone_size: -; j_call: TRBJ2-6; v_call: TRBV4-3; d_call: -
cdr3_aa: CASTPPGSTDTQYF; cdr3_nt: TGTGCCAGCACCCCCCCGGGGAGCACAGATACGCAGTATTTT; clone_size: -; j_call: TRBJ2-3; v_call: TRBV2; d_call: -
cdr3_aa: CASSRGQRNTEAFF; cdr3_nt: TGCGCCAGCAGCCGGGGACAGAGGAACACTGAAGCTTTCTTT; clone_size: few; j_call: TRBJ1-1; v_call: TRBV4-3; d_call: TRBD1
cdr3_aa: CASSQDTSGISGGETQYF; cdr3_nt: TGCGCCAGCAGCCAAGATACTAGCGGGATCTCAGGCGGAGAGACCCAGTACTTC; clone_size: -; j_call: TRBJ2-5; v_call: TRBV4-1; d_call: TRBD2
cdr3_aa: CASSLTPATLATEAFF; cdr3_nt: TGCGCCAGCAGTTTGACACCCGCCACATTGGCCACTGAAGCTTTCTTT; clone_size: few; j_call: TRBJ1-1; v_call: TRBV5-1; d_call: -
cdr3_aa: CASSQVGGARETQYF; cdr3_nt: TGTGCCAGCAGCCAAGTCGGGGGGGCCCGGGAGACCCAGTACTTC; clone_size: -; j_call: TRBJ2-5; v_call: TRBV14; d_call: TRBD2
cdr3_aa: CASSQERGDDNEQFF; cdr3_nt: TGCGCCAGCAGCCAAGAGCGGGGAGATGACAATGAGCAGTTCTTC; clone_size: -; j_call: TRBJ2-1; v_call: TRBV4-1; d_call: -
cdr3_aa: CASSTPTGTNTGELFF; cdr3_nt: TGTGCCAGTAGTACCCCGACAGGGACCAACACCGGGGAGCTGTTTTTT; clone_size: -; j_call: TRBJ2-2; v_call: TRBV19; d_call: TRBD1
cdr3_aa: CASSLTGEGREKLFF; cdr3_nt: TGTGCCAGCAGCTTAACGGGGGAGGGAAGAGAAAAACTGTTTTTT; clone_size: few; j_call: TRBJ1-4; v_call: TRBV5-5; d_call: -
cdr3_aa: CSVEVTLAGGMSSYEQYF; cdr3_nt: TGCAGCGTTGAAGTAACACTAGCGGGAGGGATGAGCTCCTACGAGCAGTACTTC; clone_size: -; j_call: TRBJ2-7; v_call: TRBV29-1; d_call: TRBD2
cdr3_aa: CASSREYEQYF; cdr3_nt: TGTGCCAGCTCACGGGAGTACGAGCAGTACTTC; clone_size: -; j_call: TRBJ2-7; v_call: TRBV18; d_call: -
cdr3_aa: CASIPDQGPSTYNEQFF; cdr3_nt: TGTGCCAGCATCCCAGATCAGGGGCCCTCCACCTACAATGAGCAGTTCTTC; clone_size: -; j_call: TRBJ2-1; v_call: TRBV6-8; d_call: -